The 4 T cell receptor beta chains in this list originate from one sample, sequenced in a study of cytomegalovirus exposure and HLA in healthy donors. Use of 60 Vbeta and 13 Jbeta primers characterized the PCR. Data came from immunoSEQ multiplex PCR; TCRdb stores just in-frame clones and leaves some out. The table lists roughly 64,000 clones. Sequencing was performed on PBMCs. The receptors were gathered from a woman aged 18 to 35 in good health and CMV-seronegative.

The chain uses TRBV15 and TRBJ2-7, with TRBD1 matching 9 bases. The V segment lost 4 bases and the J segment 4 bases; nucleotides outside the gene matches: 2. The germline gives CDR1 LNHNV, CDR2 YYDKDF (reference sequence). The CDR3 runs 13 residues. The CDR3 is CATSMDRGYEQYF. CDR3 in DNA: TGTGCCACCAGCATGGACAGGGGATACGAGCAGTACTTC.

J is TRBJ2-1 and V is TRBV7-9; D is possibly TRBD2 (5 bases). Germline V gene data show CDR1 as SEHNR and CDR2 as FQNEAQ (reference sequence). The CDR3 runs to 14 residues. Trimming took off 3 bases at V and 5 bases at J, with 11 bases between the two ends. This CDR3 reads CASSFPGVHNEQFF. CDR3 bases: TGTGCCAGCAGCTTTCCCGGGGTCCACAATGAGCAGTTCTTC.

V is TRBV28 and J is TRBJ1-6; 12 nucleotides match TRBD1. From germline, CDR1 is MDHEN and CDR2 SYDVKM. Losses at the gene ends were 5 bases for V and 10 bases for J; bases not matched to a gene: 6. This CDR3 is built from 15 residues. The CDR3 spells CASSPGTGGRSPLHF. The CDR3 DNA follows: TGTGCCAGCAGTCCCGGGACAGGGGGCAGGTCACCCCTCCACTTT. Together with reference TRBV28 and TRBJ1-6, the CDR3 gives the full variable domain: DVKVTQSSRYLVKRTGEKVFLECVQDMDHENMFWYRQDPGLGLRLIYFSYDVKMKEKGDIPEGYSVSREKKERFSLILESASTNQTSMYLCASSPGTGGRSPLHFGNGTRLTVT.

About this clone: Within the sample, other DNA sequences also encode this same CDR3. This chain joins TRBV27 and TRBJ1-5; D is possibly TRBD1 (6 bases). CDR3 size: 14 residues. The germline V gene encodes CDR1 MNHEY and CDR2 SMNVEV (reference sequence). V shed 6 bases and J shed 7 bases, with 16 bases lying between them. The CDR3 DNA reads TGTGCCAGCAGCTCGGGACAAGCTAACCAGCCCCAGCATTTT. Its protein product is CASSSGQANQPQHF.